A single sample is the source of the 7 T cell receptor beta chains below, sequenced in a study of regulatory T cells. The primer mix had 52 TRBV and 13 TRBJ primers. Clones were sequenced by immunoSEQ multiplex PCR, and TCRdb holds only the in-frame ones, with some missing. This sample has 32,000 or so clones, with 80% to 95% found just once. Their antigen targets remain unknown. Study results and limitations: Hydrophobic residues at CDR3 positions 6 and 7 were enriched in conventional CD4+ T cells of CD3G-deficient patients.

Sequenced: conventional CD4+ T cells sorted from blood. The receptors come from a young adult with CD3G deficiency.

V gene TRBV6-1 combines with J gene TRBJ2-1, with 10 bases lining up with TRBD2. CDR3 length: 14 amino acids. The germline CDR1 and CDR2 sequences are MNHNS and SASEGT. V trimming: 6 bases; J trimming: 6 bases; junction bases outside the gene matches: 5. The CDR3 loop is CASRLAGVINEQFF. CDR3 nucleotide sequence: TGTGCCAGCAGGCTAGCGGGAGTTATCAATGAGCAGTTCTTC.

The rearrangement uses TRBV28 and TRBJ2-5; D is perhaps TRBD1 (5 bases). This CDR3 contains 12 residues. Germline-derived CDR1 and CDR2 are MDHEN and SYDVKM. V was trimmed by 5 bases and J by 5 bases, leaving 9 bases between them. The CDR3 region has the DNA TGTGCCAGCAGTCGACAGTCCGAGACCCAGTACTTC. The encoded protein is CASSRQSETQYF.

The chain has TRBV28 and TRBJ2-7; 8 nucleotides match TRBD1. The V and J ends lost 6 bases and 2 bases, in that order; junction bases with no gene match: 9. Germline lookup yields CDR1 MDHEN and CDR2 SYDVKM. The CDR3 totals 15 residues. For the CDR3, the DNA is TGTGCCAGCAGCCAACAGGGGGACCCCCCCTACGAGCAGTACTTC. This gives the protein CASSQQGDPPYEQYF.

The CDR3 DNA is TGTGCCAGCCAAGAAGACGGTAACTATGGCTACACCTTC. Translation: CASQEDGNYGYTF. The chain uses TRBV19 and TRBJ1-2; D not certain. Germline V CDR1 and CDR2: LNHDA, SQIVND (reference sequence). CDR3 size: 13 residues. Trimming shortened V by 9 bases and J by 1 base, and 12 bases separated the two germline ends.

This clone was counted a few times. This sequence joins TRBV28 and TRBJ1-2; D remains ambiguous. CDR1 is MDHEN and CDR2 is SYDVKM in the germline V gene. There are 15 residues in the CDR3. The germline V and J ends were trimmed by 5 bases and 2 bases, with 15 bases remaining between them. This CDR3 reads CASSPFERTNYGYTF. The CDR3 DNA follows: TGTGCCAGCAGTCCGTTCGAAAGGACCAACTATGGCTACACCTTC.

V usage is TRBV6-4 and J usage is TRBJ2-1; 7 bases match TRBD1. The germline gives CDR1 MRHNA, CDR2 SNTAGT. V was pared by 0 bases and J by 12 bases, with 8 bases of the junction left unmatched. The CDR3 sequence is 14 residues long. CDR3 coding DNA: TGTGCCAGCAGTGACTCGGCAGGGGGATTTGGGCAGTTCTTC. Encoded protein: CASSDSAGGFGQFF.

The chain joins TRBV19 to TRBJ2-2; TRBD2 matches at 8 bases. The CDR3 loop spans 16 amino acids. V gave up 3 bases and J gave up 5 bases; unmatched junction bases: 8. Per the germline V gene, CDR1 is LNHDA and CDR2 is SQIVND (reference sequence). CDR3 sequence reads: CASSISGSSQTGELFF. The CDR3 DNA reads as TGTGCCAGTAGTATCAGCGGGAGTTCGCAAACCGGGGAGCTGTTTTTT.